Following are 13 T cell receptor beta chains from one sample sequenced in a study of blood T cell repertoires in COVID-19. TCRdb keeps only in-frame clones here, not all; method: immunoSEQ multiplex PCR. The data show some 250,000 clones, about 82% seen once. Material for sequencing was peripheral blood. The source of these receptors is an elderly man with acute or convalescent COVID-19.

The genes are TRBV19 and TRBJ1-6, with a tentative D call TRBD1 (6 bases). The CDR3 is 14 amino acids. V was cut by 5 bases and J by 5 bases, with 10 bases left in between. Germline CDR1 and CDR2: LNHDA and SQIVND (reference sequence). CDR3: CASSYDRNNSPLHF. The DNA of the CDR3 is TGTGCCAGTAGTTACGACAGGAATAATTCACCCCTCCACTTT. Filled out from reference TRBV19 and TRBJ1-6, the complete variable domain reads DGGITQSPKYLFRKEGQNVTLSCEQNLNHDAMYWYRQDPGQGLRLIYYSQIVNDFQKGDIAEGYSVSREKKESFPLTVTSAQKNPTAFYLCASSYDRNNSPLHFGNGTRLTVT.

The chain recombines TRBV9 with TRBJ1-4; 9 nucleotides match TRBD1. CDR3 length: 16 amino acids. Germline V lookup: CDR1 SGDLS, CDR2 YYNGEE. Trimming cost V 4 bases and J 7 bases; bases outside gene matches: 11. The CDR3 DNA reads as TGTGCCAGCAGCCGCACCCCGGGACAGGGAATTGAAAAACTGTTTTTT. Its translation is CASSRTPGQGIEKLFF.

This chain joins TRBV5-1 and TRBJ2-1; D possibly corresponds to TRBD1 (5 bases). Trimming took off 0 bases at V and 1 base at J, with 8 bases between the two ends. The CDR3 is 15 amino acids. CDR1 and CDR2 from the germline V gene are SGHRS and YFSETQ. The CDR3 DNA sequence: TGCGCCAGCAGCTTGGCAGGGAATTCCTACAATGAGCAGTTCTTC. Translation gives CASSLAGNSYNEQFF.

This clone appeared many times. Other DNA sequences of this sample code for an identical CDR3. V gene TRBV5-4 combines with J gene TRBJ2-2; weak D call: TRBD1 (6 bases). This CDR3 contains 15 residues. Germline lookup yields CDR1 SGHNT and CDR2 YYREEE (reference sequence). Trimming cost V 4 bases and J 0 bases, with 10 bases left between them. Here the CDR3 reads CASSLGQSNTGELFF. CDR3 nucleotides: TGTGCCAGCAGCCTAGGACAGTCGAACACCGGGGAGCTGTTTTTT.

The chain joins TRBV2 to TRBJ2-5; 8 nucleotides line up with TRBD2. V gave up 8 bases and J gave up 7 bases; unmatched junction bases: 15. The V gene's germline CDR1 is SNHLY and CDR2 FYNNEI. The CDR3 covers 15 residues. CDR3 loop: CASEEFAGGRGTQYF. Written as DNA, the CDR3 is TGTGCCAGCGAGGAGTTTGCGGGAGGCAGGGGGACCCAGTACTTC.

This clone turned up a few times. The gene calls are TRBV10-1 and TRBJ2-7; weak D call: TRBD1 (5 bases). The CDR3 has 14 residues. Germline loops: CDR1 WNHNN, CDR2 SYGVQD (reference sequence). Trimming left V 10 bases short and J 0 bases short, with 16 bases between. The CDR3 loop is CATQDTSSSYEQYF. CDR3 sequence (DNA): TGCGCCACCCAGGACACCTCGAGCTCCTACGAGCAGTACTTC.

As DNA, the CDR3 is TGTGCCAGCAGTTCCGGACTTTACACTGAAGCTTTCTTT. Its protein product is CASSSGLYTEAFF. The V gene is TRBV28, the J gene TRBJ1-1; no reliable D call. CDR1 and CDR2 (germline): MDHEN, SYDVKM. V lost 4 bases and J lost 3, with 9 bases in between. This CDR3 comprises 13 residues. The variable domain in full, with the rest retrieved from reference TRBV28 and TRBJ1-1, is DVKVTQSSRYLVKRTGEKVFLECVQDMDHENMFWYRQDPGLGLRLIYFSYDVKMKEKGDIPEGYSVSREKKERFSLILESASTNQTSMYLCASSSGLYTEAFFGQGTRLTVV.

The chain joins TRBV7-9 to TRBJ1-2; 11 bases fit TRBD1. The CDR3 runs to 15 residues. The junction had 4 bases not matched to a gene; V was cut back by 3 bases and J by 4 bases. Germline-derived CDR1 and CDR2 are SEHNR and FQNEAQ (reference sequence). This CDR3 reads CASSFGTGGLYGYTF. The CDR3 region has the DNA TGTGCCAGCAGCTTTGGGACAGGGGGGCTCTATGGCTACACCTTC.

The genes are TRBV7-2 and TRBJ1-6; maybe TRBD1 (5 bases). The CDR3 is made up of 14 amino acids. Trimming took off 9 bases at V and 8 bases at J, with 17 bases between the two ends. From germline, CDR1 is SGHTA and CDR2 FQGNSA. The CDR3 coding sequence is TGTGCCAGTACTAGGGGACTAGGCTATTCACCCCTCCACTTT. As protein: CASTRGLGYSPLHF.

The V call is TRBV15, the J call TRBJ2-1, with 8 positions matching TRBD2. Germline-derived CDR1 and CDR2 are LNHNV and YYDKDF (reference sequence). With 1 base clipped from V and 8 bases from J, the junction kept 7 bases outside the gene matches. The CDR3 runs 15 residues. DNA of the CDR3: TGTGCCACCAGCAGAGCAGGTAGCGGGGTCTATGAGCAGTTCTTC. Translating it yields CATSRAGSGVYEQFF.

The rearrangement uses TRBV20-1 and TRBJ1-1; D unresolved. The CDR3 is made up of 14 amino acids. V gave up 3 bases and J gave up 2 bases, with 13 bases separating them. Germline V gene sequence: CDR1 DFQATT, CDR2 SNEGSKA (reference sequence). CDR3 sequence reads: CSASHGRLNTEAFF. The DNA of the CDR3 is TGCAGTGCTAGTCACGGCAGGCTAAACACTGAAGCTTTCTTT.

The J gene is TRBJ1-1, the V gene TRBV7-9; TRBD1 aligns across 7 bases. The CDR3 contains 14 residues. Germline lookup yields CDR1 SEHNR and CDR2 FQNEAQ (reference sequence). Trimming at V came to 4 bases and at J to 4 bases, leaving 6 bases not matched to a gene. The CDR3 DNA is TGTGCCAGCAGCTCGACAGGGTCGAGCACTGAAGCTTTCTTT. Its protein is CASSSTGSSTEAFF.

V gene TRBV5-1 combines with J gene TRBJ1-1, with D maybe TRBD1 (5 bases). This CDR3 comprises 17 residues. Germline CDR1 and CDR2: SGHRS and YFSETQ. V was shortened by 3 bases and J by 3 bases, with 21 bases between the two germline ends. CDR3 sequence: CASSSLPGSRRDTEAFF. In DNA form, the CDR3 reads TGCGCCAGCAGCTCGCTCCCAGGGTCCCGTCGGGACACTGAAGCTTTCTTT.